The clone carrying this TCR beta chain was seen a handful of times. Its antigen is not identified. Documented time point: patch test 3, about 24 weeks after DPC sensitization. The treatment was: therapeutic diphenylcyclopropenone sensitization with weekly scalp DPC. Blood, whole and unfractionated, served as the source for total RNA extraction. Blood sampling occurred before each patch-test application. Source study methods: Sample TCR totals centred on a median of around 96,000, ranging roughly 23,224 to 700,000. A single record per CDR3 protein comes from TCRdb applying MiXCR to the RACE reads. TCRdb assigned the V and J calls; the authors' analysis was not used. Of under 50,000 distinct CDR3 sequences listed, 8% to 9.5% are singletons. The sample originates from a study of human T cells and chemical hapten exposure. Findings and caveats of the study: Significantly greater numbers of large CDR3 similarity clusters came from expanded TCRs than from controls.

Sequenced material: whole blood, taken in connection with sensitization to the hapten diphenylcyclopropenone (DPC). The origin of this receptor is a man between 50 and 59 years old with alopecia areata. Some clones in this sample may be carry-over from other donors' samples.

The CDR3 loop reads CASSEGTSGSYEQYF. In DNA form, the CDR3 reads TGTGCCAGCAGTGAAGGGACTAGCGGCTCCTACGAGCAGTACTTC. The V gene is TRBV6-1, the J gene TRBJ2-7, with 10 bases fitting TRBD2. With 1 base clipped from V and 0 bases from J, the junction kept 0 bases outside the gene matches. The germline CDR1 and CDR2 sequences are MNHNS and SASEGT. The CDR3 sequence is 15 residues long.